This entry lists 32 T cell receptor beta chains sequenced from one sample in a study of control samples from healthy donors and cancer patients (dated by TCRdb to the early 2020s). Library construction relied on the immunoSEQ multiplex PCR assay. Drawn from immuneACCESS, this table holds only the in-frame rearrangements with V and J called that TCRdb kept. Clones are partly lost; checked studies trace under half to an unresolved V gene and leave the rest unexplained. Within this sample are about 96,000 clones, with 90% to 95% of them counted one time only. The leading ten clones occupy 8% to 9.5% of the sample. Sequenced material: blood. The receptor source for this set is a man younger than 30 in good health.

The chain employs TRBV28 and TRBJ1-2; TRBD1 aligns across 8 bases. Unmatched junction bases numbered 12, after V lost 6 bases and J lost 3 bases. The CDR3 length is 16 residues. Germline CDR1 and CDR2: MDHEN and SYDVKM. The CDR3 sequence: CASSRGQASPDYGYTF. CDR3 in DNA: TGTGCCAGCAGCCGGGGACAGGCCTCACCCGACTATGGCTACACCTTC.

The chain carries TRBV30 and TRBJ2-7; D is unclear. Germline V lookup: CDR1 GTSNPN, CDR2 SVGIG (reference sequence). Trimming pared 0 bases from V and 6 bases from J, leaving 6 bases between. CDR3 size: 11 residues. This chain's CDR3 is CAWSVVVEQYF. CDR3 bases: TGTGCCTGGAGTGTAGTTGTCGAGCAGTACTTC.

This chain uses TRBV29-1 with TRBJ2-7; 9 bases agree with TRBD2. The CDR3 contains 15 residues. V shed 6 bases, J shed 3 bases, and the junction held 12 bases outside the gene matches. CDR1 SQVTM and CDR2 ANQGSEA come from the germline V gene. CDR3 residues: CSVNLSGRYGYEQYF. In DNA, the CDR3 is TGCAGCGTCAATCTGAGCGGGAGGTATGGCTACGAGCAGTACTTC.

The chain uses TRBV19 and TRBJ2-7, with 9 nucleotides matching TRBD1. CDR1 LNHDA and CDR2 SQIVND come from the germline V gene (reference sequence). Trimming cost V 9 bases and J 1 base; bases outside gene matches: 7. CDR3 length: 14 residues. CDR3 in amino acids: CASAPGTGSYEQYF. The CDR3 DNA sequence: TGTGCCAGCGCCCCAGGGACAGGGTCCTACGAGCAGTACTTC.

V gene TRBV6-5 combines with J gene TRBJ2-7; no clear D gene. CDR3 length: 13 amino acids. Per the germline V gene, CDR1 is MNHEY and CDR2 is SVGAGI. Trimming took 7 bases from V and 2 from J, leaving 12 bases between them. This chain's CDR3 is CASKPDLTYEQYF. CDR3 coding DNA: TGTGCCAGCAAGCCAGACCTAACCTACGAGCAGTACTTC.

This sequence joins TRBV30 and TRBJ1-2, with D unresolved. Germline lookup yields CDR1 GTSNPN and CDR2 SVGIG (reference sequence). The V and J ends lost 5 bases and 8 bases respectively, with 15 bases between them. CDR3 length equals 12 residues. The CDR3 region is CAWLRGSEGYTF. The CDR3 nucleotides read TGTGCCTGGTTGCGGGGATCTGAGGGCTACACCTTC.

The gene calls are TRBV5-1 and TRBJ1-6; D gene ambiguous. This CDR3 contains 13 residues. The germline gives CDR1 SGHRS, CDR2 YFSETQ. V gave up 4 bases and J gave up 5 bases, with 7 bases separating them. CDR3 DNA: TGCGCCAGCAGCATTGGCGATAATTCACCCCTCCACTTT. It specifies CASSIGDNSPLHF.

This chain uses TRBV3-1 (or the pseudogene TRBV3-2) with TRBJ2-4, with D maybe TRBD2 (5 bases). The CDR3 sequence is 17 residues long. Between the trimmed V and J ends, which lost 4 bases and 2 bases, there was a span of 18 bases. Per the germline V gene, CDR1 is LGHDT and CDR2 is YNNKEL (reference sequence). CDR3 nucleotide sequence: TGTGCCAGCAGCCCTGGAGGAGCCTACACTCCCAAAAACATTCAGTACTTC. This gives the protein CASSPGGAYTPKNIQYF.

The chain has TRBV3-1 (or the pseudogene TRBV3-2) and TRBJ2-1; TRBD1 agrees at 7 bases. The ends lost 2 bases at V and 5 bases at J; junction bases unmatched: 6. The germline gives CDR1 LGHDT, CDR2 YNNKEL (reference sequence). The CDR3 is made up of 15 amino acids. The CDR3 DNA follows: TGTGCCAGCAGCCAAAGGACAGGCCCGAACAATGAGCAGTTCTTC. This gives the protein CASSQRTGPNNEQFF.

The rearrangement uses TRBV29-1 and TRBJ2-2; 8 nucleotides agree with TRBD2. V lost 0 bases to trimming and J lost 1 base; unmatched junction nucleotides: 7. CDR1 is SQVTM, CDR2 ANQGSEA, per germline. The CDR3 consists of 17 residues. CDR3 region: CSVEDPSSGKNTGELFF. In DNA form, the CDR3 reads TGCAGCGTTGAAGATCCGAGTAGCGGGAAGAACACCGGGGAGCTGTTTTTT.

The chain combines TRBV3-1 (or the pseudogene TRBV3-2) with TRBJ2-5, with 7 bases identical to TRBD2. The V segment lost 0 bases and the J segment 9 bases; nucleotides outside the gene matches: 22. Germline lookup yields CDR1 LGHDT and CDR2 YNNKEL (reference sequence). There are 19 residues in the CDR3. Here the CDR3 reads CASSQEWRDGRMGVVSQYF. The CDR3 bases are TGTGCCAGCAGCCAAGAGTGGCGGGACGGGAGGATGGGCGTAGTATCCCAGTACTTC.

The gene calls are TRBV5-1 and TRBJ1-1; a weak D match, TRBD1 (6 bases). With 2 bases removed from V and 1 base from J, the gap between germline ends came to 9 bases. Germline V lookup: CDR1 SGHRS, CDR2 YFSETQ. The CDR3 is made up of 14 amino acids. In DNA form, the CDR3 reads TGCGCCAGCAGCTTTACAGGGCCGAACACTGAAGCTTTCTTT. Encoded protein: CASSFTGPNTEAFF.

The CDR3 loop is CASSSEEETQYF. For the CDR3, the DNA is TGTGCCAGCAGCTCGGAGGAGGAGACCCAGTACTTC. The chain combines TRBV7-2 with TRBJ2-5; D may be TRBD2 (5 bases). This CDR3 has 12 residues. The V and J ends lost 4 bases and 5 bases respectively, with 8 bases between them. Germline V CDR1 and CDR2: SGHTA, FQGNSA. Looking up the rest from reference TRBV7-2 and TRBJ2-5 gives the full variable domain: GAGVSQSPSNKVTEKGKDVELRCDPISGHTALYWYRQSLGQGLEFLIYFQGNSAPDKSGLPSDRFSAERTGGSVSTLTIQRTQQEDSAVYLCASSSEEETQYFGPGTRLLVL.

The chain links TRBV7-2 to TRBJ2-1; 8 positions agree with TRBD1. CDR3 length: 15 amino acids. Germline assignment: CDR1 SGHTA and CDR2 FQGNSA. V lost 2 bases to trimming and J lost 2 bases; unmatched junction nucleotides: 2. The CDR3 spells CASSLQGQAYNEQFF. Written as DNA, the CDR3 is TGTGCCAGCAGCTTACAGGGACAGGCCTACAATGAGCAGTTCTTC.

This rearrangement joins TRBV19 to TRBJ2-1, with 16 bases that match TRBD2. Looked up from germline, CDR1 is LNHDA and CDR2 is SQIVND (reference sequence). The CDR3 spans 16 residues. With V trimmed by 8 bases and J by 9 bases, 10 bases remained unmatched. In DNA form, the CDR3 reads TGTGCCAGTGCCGGGACTAGCGGGAGGGTTCTTGGTGAGCAGTTCTTC. Translated, it gives CASAGTSGRVLGEQFF.

The rearrangement uses TRBV10-3 and TRBJ2-5; D call uncertain. Germline CDR1 and CDR2: ENHRY and SYGVKD. CDR3 length equals 12 residues. V was pared by 6 bases and J by 4 bases, with 9 bases between. CDR3 sequence: CAISPRGETQYF. As DNA, the CDR3 is TGTGCCATCAGCCCGAGAGGAGAGACCCAGTACTTC.

The V gene is TRBV6-5, the J gene TRBJ2-2; no reliable D call. The CDR3 contains 14 residues. Trimming cost V 2 bases and J 1 base, with 5 bases left between them. Germline lookup yields CDR1 MNHEY and CDR2 SVGAGI. The chain's CDR3 is CASSYRENTGELFF. In nucleotides, the CDR3 is TGTGCCAGCAGTTACAGGGAGAACACCGGGGAGCTGTTTTTT.

Note on this clone: The germline gene is not matched at one end of the junction; a read error may be the cause. V usage is TRBV29-1 and J usage is TRBJ2-7; perhaps TRBD2 as D (7 bases). Germline V gene lookup returns CDR1 SQVTM and CDR2 ANQGSEA. This CDR3 contains 11 residues. CDR3 DNA sequence: TGCAGCGTTGAAGTACGGGGGGCGCCGGACTTC. The encoded protein is CSVEVRGAPDF.

This chain links TRBV11-2 with TRBJ1-1; D might be TRBD1 (5 bases). V was shortened by 1 base and J by 0 bases, with 6 bases between the two germline ends. Germline CDR1 and CDR2: SGHAT and FQNNGV. The CDR3 is made up of 14 amino acids. The CDR3 spells CASSLGQLNTEAFF. The CDR3, as DNA: TGTGCCAGCAGCTTAGGACAGCTGAACACTGAAGCTTTCTTT.

This clone was observed a single time. This rearrangement joins TRBV2 to TRBJ1-5, with D possibly matching TRBD1 (5 bases). Trimming left V 5 bases short and J 2 bases short, with 13 bases between. CDR1 is SNHLY, CDR2 FYNNEI, per germline. This CDR3 spans 15 amino acids. CDR3 DNA sequence: TGTGCCAGCAGTACAGGACGGCGGGGCAATCAGCCCCAGCATTTT. Translation gives CASSTGRRGNQPQHF.

This clone was recorded a few times. The chain links TRBV4-1 to TRBJ2-7, with 8 positions matching TRBD1. The CDR3 totals 14 residues. The V gene end was trimmed by 3 bases and the J gene end by 7 bases; junction bases not matched to a gene: 8. Germline lookup yields CDR1 MGHRA and CDR2 YSYEKL. Written as DNA, the CDR3 is TGCGCCAGCAGCCAGGGACAGGCGATTTTGGAGCAGTACTTC. Protein sequence: CASSQGQAILEQYF.

V and J are TRBV5-1 and TRBJ2-1; no clear D gene. The CDR3 has 14 residues. V was pared by 8 bases and J by 0 bases, with 12 bases between. The germline CDR1 and CDR2 sequences are SGHRS and YFSETQ. CDR3 residues: CARATPSSYNEQFF. The CDR3, as DNA: TGCGCCAGGGCAACACCGAGCTCCTACAATGAGCAGTTCTTC.

V gene TRBV5-1 combines with J gene TRBJ1-2, with 7 positions matching TRBD1. This CDR3 spans 14 amino acids. The V gene end was trimmed by 4 bases and the J gene end by 5 bases; junction bases not matched to a gene: 8. Germline assignment: CDR1 SGHRS and CDR2 YFSETQ. The CDR3 DNA is TGCGCCAGCAGCCCCGGGACAGCCAAGTATGGCTACACCTTC. Residues: CASSPGTAKYGYTF.

This chain connects TRBV12-3 or TRBV12-4 to TRBJ2-1; D uncertain. V shed 7 bases and J shed 5 bases, with 12 bases lying between them. This CDR3 is built from 13 residues. CDR3 in amino acids: CASKVTLNNEQFF. The CDR3 coding sequence is TGTGCCAGCAAGGTAACACTTAACAATGAGCAGTTCTTC.

This rearrangement joins TRBV25-1 to TRBJ1-2; D is undetermined. This CDR3 has 15 amino acids. Germline-derived CDR1 and CDR2 are MGHDK and SYGVNS. Deletions cut 2 bases from V and 4 bases from J, with 14 bases between. CDR3 sequence reads: CASSELAPTGYGYTF. The CDR3 DNA follows: TGTGCCAGCAGTGAACTCGCACCTACTGGCTATGGCTACACCTTC.

This chain joins TRBV27 and TRBJ2-7; 7 nucleotides agree with TRBD1. This CDR3 is built from 14 residues. Germline CDR1 MNHEY, CDR2 SMNVEV (reference sequence). V shed 6 bases and J 4 bases; nucleotides not matched to a gene: 9. The CDR3 bases are TGTGCCAGCAGCCGGGACAGCGGAAGGTACGAGCAGTACTTC. As protein: CASSRDSGRYEQYF.

The genes are TRBV29-1 and TRBJ1-2; D is possibly TRBD1 (6 bases). This CDR3 is 11 amino acids long. CDR1 SQVTM and CDR2 ANQGSEA come from the germline V gene. Trimming stripped 7 bases from V and 4 bases from J, with 10 bases between. CDR3 loop: CSAGTPYGYTF. For the CDR3, the DNA is TGCAGCGCTGGGACACCCTATGGCTACACCTTC.

This clone appeared a single time. This rearrangement joins TRBV15 to TRBJ1-1, with no clear D. With 5 bases removed from V and 4 bases from J, the gap between germline ends came to 8 bases. The length of the CDR3 is 12 residues. Looked up from germline, CDR1 is LNHNV and CDR2 is YYDKDF (reference sequence). In nucleotides, the CDR3 is TGTGCCACCAGCTCCAGCGGCACTGAAGCTTTCTTT. Amino acids: CATSSSGTEAFF.

The gene calls are TRBV5-6 and TRBJ1-1; D perhaps matches TRBD1 (5 bases). The germline gives CDR1 SGHDT, CDR2 YYEEEE. The CDR3 runs to 14 residues. V lost 5 bases and J 4 bases, leaving 15 bases between the germline ends. CDR3: CASRIVRASTEAFF. DNA for the CDR3: TGTGCCAGCAGAATAGTCAGGGCTAGCACTGAAGCTTTCTTT.

The chain combines TRBV30 with TRBJ2-1; 9 bases are shared with TRBD2. The ends lost 4 bases at V and 7 bases at J; junction bases unmatched: 8. CDR3 length: 14 amino acids. Germline V gene data show CDR1 as GTSNPN and CDR2 as SVGIG (reference sequence). CDR3 amino acids: CAWNLAGKGNEQFF. The CDR3 DNA is TGTGCCTGGAATCTAGCGGGAAAGGGTAATGAGCAGTTCTTC.

V gene TRBV12-3 or TRBV12-4 combines with J gene TRBJ1-6; D gene unclear. The ends were cut back, 3 bases at V and 11 bases at J, with 11 bases in the middle. This CDR3 spans 13 amino acids. The CDR3 bases are TGTGCCAGCAGTTTGTCGGGTATGACACCCCTCCACTTT. It codes for CASSLSGMTPLHF.

The V call is TRBV25-1, the J call TRBJ2-1, with TRBD1 matching 8 bases. The V gene's germline CDR1 is MGHDK and CDR2 SYGVNS. There are 16 residues in the CDR3. With 3 bases clipped from V and 5 bases from J, the junction kept 9 bases outside the gene matches. The CDR3 DNA reads as TGTGCCAGCAGTGAGTACCAGGGGGCTTCCCACAATGAGCAGTTCTTC. It yields the protein CASSEYQGASHNEQFF.